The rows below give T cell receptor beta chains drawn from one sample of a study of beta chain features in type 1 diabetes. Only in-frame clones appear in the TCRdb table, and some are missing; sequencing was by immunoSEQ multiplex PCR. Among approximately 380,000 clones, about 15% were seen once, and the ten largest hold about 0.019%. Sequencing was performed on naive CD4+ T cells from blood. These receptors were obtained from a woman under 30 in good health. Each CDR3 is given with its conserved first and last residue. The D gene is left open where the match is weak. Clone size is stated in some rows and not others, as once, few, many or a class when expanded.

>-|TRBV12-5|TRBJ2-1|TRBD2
CASGPSGRANEQFF
TGTGCTAGTGGTCCTAGCGGGAGGGCCAATGAGCAGTTCTTC
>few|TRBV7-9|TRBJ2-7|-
CASSLEWGRADEQYF
TGTGCCAGCAGCTTAGAGTGGGGCAGGGCGGACGAGCAGTACTTC
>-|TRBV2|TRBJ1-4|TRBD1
CASRKGQGGEKLFF
TGTGCCAGCAGGAAGGGACAGGGTGGCGAAAAACTGTTTTTT
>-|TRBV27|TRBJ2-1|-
CASTSSDSSYNEQFF
TGTGCCAGCACTAGTTCGGACAGTTCCTACAATGAGCAGTTCTTC
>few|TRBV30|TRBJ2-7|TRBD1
CACGTGGRYEQYF
TGTGCCTGTGGGACAGGGGGCCGCTACGAGCAGTACTTC
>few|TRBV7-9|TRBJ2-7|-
CASSFSGPSIPHF
TGTGCCAGCAGCTTCTCAGGGCCGTCCATCCCCCACTTC
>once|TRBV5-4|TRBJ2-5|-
CASSYKAGQETQYF
TGTGCCAGCAGCTATAAGGCGGGGCAAGAGACCCAGTACTTC
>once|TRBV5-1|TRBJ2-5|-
CASSLVEQGVKTQYF
TGCGCCAGCAGCTTGGTCGAACAGGGTGTAAAGACCCAGTACTTC
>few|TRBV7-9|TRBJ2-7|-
CASSFISGRYEQYF
TGTGCCAGCAGCTTTATTAGCGGTCGCTACGAGCAGTACTTC
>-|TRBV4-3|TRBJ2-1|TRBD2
CASSQGGPGPRGLAGYNEQFF
TGCGCCAGCAGCCAAGGTGGTCCTGGGCCACGGGGACTAGCGGGTTACAATGAGCAGTTCTTC
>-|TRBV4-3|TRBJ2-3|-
CASSQDLYTQYF
TGCGCCAGCAGCCAAGATCTCTATACGCAGTATTTT
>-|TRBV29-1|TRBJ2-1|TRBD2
CSATLLGLAGGNEQFF
TGCAGCGCCACACTCCTGGGACTAGCGGGAGGGAATGAGCAGTTCTTC
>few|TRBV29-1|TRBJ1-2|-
CSVESQGWGGYTF
TGCAGCGTTGAAAGTCAGGGGTGGGGTGGCTACACCTTC
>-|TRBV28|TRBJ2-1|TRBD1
CASTSRGRVNEQFF
TGTGCCAGCACCTCGAGGGGGCGGGTGAATGAGCAGTTCTTC
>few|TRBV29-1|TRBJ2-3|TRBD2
CSVPGLETDTQYF
TGCAGCGTTCCGGGACTAGAGACCGATACGCAGTATTTT
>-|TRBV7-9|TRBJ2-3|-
CASTSPREASTDTQYF
TGTGCCAGCACCTCGCCGCGAGAAGCTAGCACAGATACGCAGTATTTT
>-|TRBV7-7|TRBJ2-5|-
CASSQGRVSETQYF
TGTGCCAGCAGCCAGGGGCGGGTTTCGGAGACCCAGTACTTC
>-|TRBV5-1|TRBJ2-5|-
CASSLAPRSSETQYF
TGCGCCAGCAGCTTGGCCCCGCGATCCTCAGAGACCCAGTACTTC
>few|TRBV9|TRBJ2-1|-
CASSTFFDEQFF
TGTGCCAGCAGCACTTTTTTCGATGAGCAGTTCTTC
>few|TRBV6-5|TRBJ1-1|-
CASSYGTGFAEAFF
TGTGCCAGCAGTTACGGTACAGGGTTCGCTGAAGCTTTCTTT
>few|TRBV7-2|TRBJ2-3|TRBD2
CASSRVPGGPPDTQYF
TGTGCCAGCAGCCGTGTACCGGGAGGGCCTCCAGATACGCAGTATTTT
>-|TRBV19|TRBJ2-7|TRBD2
CASSIPGLAVYEQYF
TGTGCCAGTAGTATCCCGGGACTAGCGGTCTACGAGCAGTACTTC
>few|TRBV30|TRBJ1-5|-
CAWSPEAGSYQPQHF
TGTGCCTGGAGTCCCGAAGCGGGGTCATATCAGCCCCAGCATTTT
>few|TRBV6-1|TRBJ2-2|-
CASSAYHTGELFF
TGTGCCAGCAGTGCCTACCACACCGGGGAGCTGTTTTTT
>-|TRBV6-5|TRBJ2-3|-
CASSRKGGSADTQYF
TGTGCCAGCAGTCGCAAAGGGGGATCGGCGGATACGCAGTATTTT
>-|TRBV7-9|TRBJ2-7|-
CASSSDRNEQYF
TGTGCCAGCAGCTCAGACAGGAACGAGCAGTACTTC
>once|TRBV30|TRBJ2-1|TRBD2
CAWSSSSGRASNEQFF
TGTGCCTGGAGTTCCTCTAGCGGGAGGGCGAGTAATGAGCAGTTCTTC
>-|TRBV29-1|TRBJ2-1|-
CSVELTRGNEQFF
TGCAGCGTTGAGCTAACAAGGGGCAATGAGCAGTTCTTC
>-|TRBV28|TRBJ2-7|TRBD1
CASSPGQPDSYEQYF
TGTGCCAGCAGCCCGGGACAGCCTGACTCCTACGAGCAGTACTTC
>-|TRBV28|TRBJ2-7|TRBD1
CAAATSGTGTYEQYF
TGTGCCGCAGCCACTTCCGGGACAGGAACCTACGAGCAGTACTTC
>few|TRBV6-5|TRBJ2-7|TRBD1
CASSYAGTDPSYEQYF
TGTGCCAGCAGTTACGCAGGGACAGATCCCTCCTACGAGCAGTACTTC
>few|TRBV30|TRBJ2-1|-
CAWSYSTAYNEQFF
TGTGCCTGGAGTTATTCTACCGCCTACAATGAGCAGTTCTTC
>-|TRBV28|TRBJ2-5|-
CASSLQVEETQYF
TGTGCCAGCAGTCTGCAGGTCGAAGAGACCCAGTACTTC
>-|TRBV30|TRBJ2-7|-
CAWRRAYEQYF
TGTGCCTGGAGACGAGCCTACGAGCAGTACTTC
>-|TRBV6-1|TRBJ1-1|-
CASSEERGFEAFF
TGTGCCAGCAGTGAGGAGAGGGGGTTTGAAGCTTTCTTT
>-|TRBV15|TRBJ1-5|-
CATSIHRDQPQHF
TGTGCCACCAGCATTCACAGGGATCAGCCCCAGCATTTT
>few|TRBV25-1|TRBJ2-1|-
CASSDPFSEQFF
TGTGCCAGCAGTGATCCGTTCAGTGAGCAGTTCTTC
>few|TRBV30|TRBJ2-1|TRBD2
CAWSLLAGANEQFF
TGTGCCTGGAGTCTTCTAGCGGGAGCCAATGAGCAGTTCTTC
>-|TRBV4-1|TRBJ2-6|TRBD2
CASSQDGRGSGANVLTF
TGCGCCAGCAGCCAAGATGGGAGGGGCTCTGGGGCCAACGTCCTGACTTTC
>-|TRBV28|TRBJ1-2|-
CASSLGTDGGYTF
TGTGCCAGCAGTTTGGGCACAGATGGAGGCTACACCTTC